Each of the 4 T cell receptor beta chains below was sequenced from the same sample in a study of shared clonotypes between healthy human individuals. Using immunoSEQ multiplex PCR, the repertoire was profiled, and TCRdb retains in-frame clones only, with some absent. The sample includes around 480,000 clones, about three quarters of them seen just once. Specimen: PBMCs. All receptors come from a woman in her forties in good health. Some clones in this sample may be carry-over from other donors' samples.

In its sample, this clone was seen a few times. The chain is built from TRBV28 and TRBJ1-2, with D possibly matching TRBD1 (5 bases). The CDR3 is 12 residues long. Germline V CDR1 and CDR2: MDHEN, SYDVKM. Between the trimmed V and J ends, which lost 4 bases and 3 bases, there was a span of 6 bases. The CDR3 is CASSSTDYGYTF. CDR3 nucleotide sequence: TGTGCCAGCAGTTCGACAGACTATGGCTACACCTTC.

This chain connects TRBV19 to TRBJ2-7; D unresolved. Deletions cut 5 bases from V and 0 bases from J, with 8 bases between. Per germline, CDR1 LNHDA and CDR2 SQIVND (reference sequence). This CDR3 is 13 amino acids long. The CDR3 loop is CASSATVSYEQYF. The DNA of the CDR3 is TGTGCCAGTAGTGCGACCGTCTCCTACGAGCAGTACTTC.

This rearrangement joins TRBV6-4 to TRBJ2-3; the D gene is possibly TRBD1 (6 bases). This CDR3 comprises 14 residues. V lost 3 bases to trimming and J lost 4 bases, with 11 bases between them. Germline V lookup: CDR1 MRHNA, CDR2 SNTAGT. CDR3 sequence reads: CASSEGEGADTQYF. CDR3 in DNA: TGTGCCAGCAGTGAAGGAGAGGGGGCAGATACGCAGTATTTT.

With respect to this clone: This specimen includes other DNA sequences encoding the same CDR3. V is TRBV10-2 and J is TRBJ1-4; 10 nucleotides align to TRBD1. The CDR3 runs to 15 residues. The V and J ends lost 3 bases and 11 bases, in that order; junction bases with no gene match: 9. The germline V gene encodes CDR1 WSHSY and CDR2 SAAADI. This CDR3 is CASSDRTGTGDKLFF. The CDR3 DNA reads TGCGCCAGCAGTGACCGGACCGGGACAGGGGACAAACTGTTTTTT.